Listed below are T cell receptor beta chains from one sample, sequenced in a study of cytomegalovirus exposure and HLA in healthy donors. TCRdb's table, derived via immunoSEQ multiplex PCR, lists solely in-frame clones and lacks some. This table holds approximately 81,000 clones, 65% to 85% found once. Sequencing was done on a sample of PBMCs. The receptors were sampled from a woman aged 50 to 65 in good health and CMV-seronegative. Each CDR3 is given with its conserved first and last residue. D genes are given only for firm matches. Clone size, where shown, is once, few, many, or a class for clones that have expanded.

v_call: TRBV5-1
d_call: NA
j_call: TRBJ2-1
clone_size: NA
cdr3_aa: CASSLALGGINEQFF
cdr3_nt: TGCGCCAGCAGCTTGGCACTAGGGGGTATCAATGAGCAGTTCTTC

v_call: TRBV4-3
d_call: NA
j_call: TRBJ1-6
clone_size: once
cdr3_aa: CASSQGAQSPLHF
cdr3_nt: TGCGCCAGCAGCCAAGGAGCTCAATCACCCCTCCACTTT

v_call: TRBV4-1
d_call: TRBD2
j_call: TRBJ2-1
clone_size: NA
cdr3_aa: CASSQVAGGSVNEQFF
cdr3_nt: TGCGCCAGCAGCCAAGTAGCGGGGGGGTCGGTCAATGAGCAGTTCTTC

v_call: TRBV29-1
d_call: TRBD1
j_call: TRBJ2-7
clone_size: NA
cdr3_aa: CSVRTGAYEQYF
cdr3_nt: TGCAGCGTTCGGACAGGGGCCTACGAGCAGTACTTC

v_call: TRBV4-1
d_call: NA
j_call: TRBJ1-2
clone_size: NA
cdr3_aa: CASSQDATVLVRYTF
cdr3_nt: TGCGCCAGCAGCCAAGATGCGACAGTCCTAGTCCGCTACACCTTC

v_call: TRBV15
d_call: NA
j_call: TRBJ2-3
clone_size: NA
cdr3_aa: CATSRDKPPGVDTQYF
cdr3_nt: TGTGCCACCAGCAGAGACAAGCCGCCAGGTGTAGATACGCAGTATTTT

v_call: TRBV27
d_call: NA
j_call: TRBJ2-5
clone_size: few
cdr3_aa: CASSLRWASPQETQYF
cdr3_nt: TGTGCCAGCAGTTTACGGTGGGCATCCCCGCAAGAGACCCAGTACTTC

v_call: TRBV18
d_call: NA
j_call: TRBJ2-7
clone_size: NA
cdr3_aa: CASSPRQVSPYEQYF
cdr3_nt: TGTGCCAGCTCACCCCGACAGGTTTCGCCCTACGAGCAGTACTTC

v_call: TRBV25-1
d_call: TRBD2
j_call: TRBJ2-3
clone_size: NA
cdr3_aa: CASRGTSRTDTQYF
cdr3_nt: TGTGCCAGCCGAGGGACTAGCAGAACAGATACGCAGTATTTT

v_call: TRBV4-1
d_call: NA
j_call: TRBJ2-3
clone_size: few
cdr3_aa: CASRPLGGTDTQYF
cdr3_nt: TGCGCCAGCAGGCCCCTAGGGGGCACAGATACGCAGTATTTT

v_call: TRBV27
d_call: NA
j_call: TRBJ1-5
clone_size: few
cdr3_aa: CASSLGPGWDQPQHF
cdr3_nt: TGTGCCAGCAGTTTGGGGCCAGGGTGGGATCAGCCCCAGCATTTT

v_call: TRBV19
d_call: TRBD1
j_call: TRBJ2-1
clone_size: NA
cdr3_aa: CASSTETGAYNEQFF
cdr3_nt: TGTGCCAGTAGTACAGAGACAGGGGCCTACAATGAGCAGTTCTTC

v_call: TRBV5-6
d_call: NA
j_call: TRBJ1-4
clone_size: few
cdr3_aa: CASSLFSRDYEKLFF
cdr3_nt: TGTGCCAGCAGCTTGTTCTCCAGGGACTATGAAAAACTGTTTTTT

v_call: TRBV19
d_call: TRBD1
j_call: TRBJ1-2
clone_size: NA
cdr3_aa: CASSIQGARTF
cdr3_nt: TGTGCCAGTAGTATCCAGGGGGCAAGAACCTTC

v_call: TRBV28
d_call: TRBD2
j_call: TRBJ2-7
clone_size: few
cdr3_aa: CASSPSSGRVYEQYF
cdr3_nt: TGTGCCAGCAGTCCGTCTAGCGGGAGGGTCTACGAGCAGTACTTC

v_call: TRBV2
d_call: TRBD1
j_call: TRBJ2-5
clone_size: NA
cdr3_aa: CASSVQGAETQYF
cdr3_nt: TGTGCCAGCAGTGTACAGGGGGCCGAGACCCAGTACTTC

v_call: TRBV27
d_call: NA
j_call: TRBJ2-2
clone_size: once
cdr3_aa: CASSLWGVVNTGGLFF
cdr3_nt: TGTGCCAGCAGTTTATGGGGCGTTGTGAACACCGGGGGGCTGTTTTTT

v_call: TRBV14
d_call: TRBD1
j_call: TRBJ2-7
clone_size: NA
cdr3_aa: CASSQDRGYEQYF
cdr3_nt: TGTGCCAGCAGCCAGGACAGGGGTTACGAGCAGTACTTC

v_call: TRBV7-3
d_call: NA
j_call: TRBJ2-3
clone_size: NA
cdr3_aa: CASSFRGASTDTQYF
cdr3_nt: TGTGCCAGCAGCTTCCGGGGGGCCAGCACAGATACGCAGTATTTT

v_call: TRBV7-9
d_call: TRBD1
j_call: TRBJ1-2
clone_size: NA
cdr3_aa: CASSSQGAGGYTF
cdr3_nt: TGTGCCAGCAGCTCACAGGGGGCGGGGGGCTACACCTTC

v_call: TRBV5-6
d_call: TRBD1
j_call: TRBJ2-2
clone_size: NA
cdr3_aa: CASSLAKDRAGGELFF
cdr3_nt: TGTGCCAGCAGCTTGGCTAAGGACAGGGCTGGCGGGGAGCTGTTTTTT

v_call: TRBV5-1
d_call: TRBD2
j_call: TRBJ2-2
clone_size: NA
cdr3_aa: CASSAGSGRNTGELFF
cdr3_nt: TGCGCCAGCAGCGCGGGTAGCGGGAGGAACACCGGGGAGCTGTTTTTT

v_call: TRBV19
d_call: TRBD2
j_call: TRBJ2-3
clone_size: NA
cdr3_aa: CASSIGWRGRKAEDTQYF
cdr3_nt: TGTGCCAGTAGTATAGGATGGCGCGGGAGGAAAGCTGAGGATACGCAGTATTTT

v_call: TRBV11-1
d_call: NA
j_call: TRBJ1-2
clone_size: NA
cdr3_aa: CASSITGGSSIGYTF
cdr3_nt: TGTGCCAGCAGCATCACGGGGGGCAGTAGTATTGGCTACACCTTC

v_call: TRBV5-6
d_call: TRBD1
j_call: TRBJ2-7
clone_size: few
cdr3_aa: CASSLVAGGKEQYF
cdr3_nt: TGTGCCAGCAGCTTGGTTGCAGGGGGCAAAGAGCAGTACTTC

v_call: TRBV18
d_call: TRBD1
j_call: TRBJ1-1
clone_size: NA
cdr3_aa: CASSQGQGATEAFF
cdr3_nt: TGTGCCAGCTCACAAGGACAGGGGGCGACTGAAGCTTTCTTT

v_call: TRBV5-1
d_call: TRBD1
j_call: TRBJ1-5
clone_size: once
cdr3_aa: CASSSAGGGNQPQHF
cdr3_nt: TGCGCCAGCAGTTCCGCAGGGGGCGGCAATCAGCCCCAGCATTTT

v_call: TRBV6-1
d_call: NA
j_call: TRBJ1-4
clone_size: NA
cdr3_aa: CASSTPEANEKLFF
cdr3_nt: TGTGCCAGCAGCACCCCCGAGGCTAATGAAAAACTGTTTTTT

v_call: TRBV5-1
d_call: NA
j_call: TRBJ2-7
clone_size: NA
cdr3_aa: CASSLEAEVYEQYF
cdr3_nt: TGCGCCAGCAGCTTGGAGGCGGAGGTTTACGAGCAGTACTTC

v_call: TRBV5-1
d_call: NA
j_call: TRBJ2-3
clone_size: NA
cdr3_aa: CASSLTGDRADTQYF
cdr3_nt: TGCGCCAGCAGCTTGACAGGAGATAGAGCAGATACGCAGTATTTT

v_call: TRBV7-2
d_call: NA
j_call: TRBJ1-4
clone_size: NA
cdr3_aa: CASSLVFDSEKLFF
cdr3_nt: TGTGCCAGCAGCTTAGTATTCGACTCGGAAAAACTGTTTTTT